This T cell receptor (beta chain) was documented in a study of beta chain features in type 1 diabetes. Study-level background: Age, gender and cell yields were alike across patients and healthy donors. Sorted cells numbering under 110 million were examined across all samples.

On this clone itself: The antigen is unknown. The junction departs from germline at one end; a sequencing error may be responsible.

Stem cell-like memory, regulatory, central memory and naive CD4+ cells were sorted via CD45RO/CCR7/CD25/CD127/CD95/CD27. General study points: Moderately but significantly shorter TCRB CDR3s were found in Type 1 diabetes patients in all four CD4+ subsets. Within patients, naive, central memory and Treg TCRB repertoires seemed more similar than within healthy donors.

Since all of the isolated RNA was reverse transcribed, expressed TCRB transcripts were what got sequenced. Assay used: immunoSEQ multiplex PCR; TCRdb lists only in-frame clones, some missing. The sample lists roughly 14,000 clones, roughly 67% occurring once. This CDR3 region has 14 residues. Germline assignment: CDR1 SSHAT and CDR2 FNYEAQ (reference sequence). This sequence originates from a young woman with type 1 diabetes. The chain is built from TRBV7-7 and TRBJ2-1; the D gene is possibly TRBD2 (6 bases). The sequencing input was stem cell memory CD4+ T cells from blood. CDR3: CASSLVGTDNEQFF. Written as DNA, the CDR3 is TGTGCTAGCAGCTTAGTAGGGACTGACAATGAGCAGTTCTTC.